A single sample is the source of the 18 T cell receptor beta chains below, sequenced in a study of T cell responses to AZD1222 COVID-19 vaccine. This table comes from immunoSEQ multiplex PCR, and its TCRdb copy is limited to in-frame clones, with some not included. The sample comprises 200,000 to 250,000 clones, just over 90% of which are singletons, and around 1% rests with the top ten. Sequencing was performed on peripheral blood, taken on day 0 of MenACWY control vaccination. Source of these receptors: an adult in good health.

The chain joins TRBV9 to TRBJ2-1; TRBD2 matches 14 bases. The germline CDR1 and CDR2 sequences are SGDLS and YYNGEE. J was trimmed by 8 bases and V by 4 bases; bases with no gene match: 11. The CDR3 extends over 17 amino acids. DNA of the CDR3: TGTGCCAGCAGCCTGGGACTAGCGGGGGCCCGAGGGGATGAGCAGTTCTTC. Protein sequence: CASSLGLAGARGDEQFF.

The V call is TRBV5-1, the J call TRBJ2-3, with 9 bases fitting TRBD2. The ends lost 4 bases at V and 4 bases at J; junction bases unmatched: 10. Per the germline V gene, CDR1 is SGHRS and CDR2 is YFSETQ. This CDR3 spans 16 amino acids. The CDR3 loop is CASSPGLAGPADTQYF. CDR3 in DNA: TGCGCCAGCAGCCCGGGACTAGCAGGGCCAGCAGATACGCAGTATTTT. The entire variable domain, with the rest obtained from reference TRBV5-1 and TRBJ2-3, is as follows: KAGVTQTPRYLIKTRGQQVTLSCSPISGHRSVSWYQQTPGQGLQFLFEYFSETQRNKGNFPGRFSGRQFSNSRSEMNVSTLELGDSALYLCASSPGLAGPADTQYFGPGTRLTVL.

On this clone itself: Within the sample, other DNA sequences also encode this same CDR3. The J gene is TRBJ1-5, the V gene TRBV7-9, with D unresolved. CDR3 length equals 13 residues. The V end was cut by 1 base, the J end by 4 bases, with 5 bases between. Germline lookup yields CDR1 SEHNR and CDR2 FQNEAQ (reference sequence). The CDR3 sequence: CASSLGVNQPQHF. The CDR3 DNA reads TGTGCCAGCAGCTTAGGAGTGAATCAGCCCCAGCATTTT.

This chain connects TRBV5-4 to TRBJ2-7; possibly TRBD1 for D (5 bases). Per germline, CDR1 SGHNT and CDR2 YYREEE (reference sequence). The germline V and J ends were trimmed by 0 bases and 0 bases, with 10 bases remaining between them. The CDR3 runs 15 residues. CDR3 in amino acids: CASSLGGARSYEQYF. The CDR3 DNA is TGTGCCAGCAGCTTGGGTGGGGCTCGCTCCTACGAGCAGTACTTC.

The V call is TRBV6-5, the J call TRBJ2-7; D may match TRBD1 or TRBD2 (5 bases each). V was cut by 5 bases and J by 4 bases, with 12 bases left in between. Germline V gene sequence: CDR1 MNHEY, CDR2 SVGAGI. The CDR3 is made up of 13 amino acids. The CDR3 region has the DNA TGTGCCAGCAGTATGGGACCTAGATACGAGCAGTACTTC. Translating gives CASSMGPRYEQYF.

This rearrangement joins TRBV5-1 to TRBJ2-3, with 8 positions matching TRBD2. Germline values: CDR1 SGHRS, CDR2 YFSETQ. V shed 7 bases and J 4 bases; nucleotides not matched to a gene: 11. The CDR3 loop spans 15 amino acids. The CDR3 DNA reads as TGCGCCAGCTCTTCTGGGACTAGGGACGCAGATACGCAGTATTTT. This sequence encodes CASSSGTRDADTQYF.

This chain joins TRBV5-1 and TRBJ1-2; D is possibly TRBD1 (5 bases). This CDR3 spans 16 amino acids. The V end lost 0 bases, the J end lost 5 bases, and 17 bases lay between the germline ends. The germline V gene has CDR1 SGHRS and CDR2 YFSETQ. The CDR3: CASSLVWDAGRYGYTF. CDR3 nucleotide sequence: TGCGCCAGCAGCTTGGTGTGGGACGCCGGTCGGTATGGCTACACCTTC.

This chain joins TRBV4-3 and TRBJ2-7; D is uncertain. CDR1 is LGHNA and CDR2 is YSLEER in the germline V gene. The V gene lost 0 bases and the J gene lost 1 base, with 10 bases spanning the gap. This CDR3 is built from 15 residues. The CDR3: CASSQESVPSYEQYF. For the CDR3, the DNA is TGCGCCAGCAGCCAAGAGTCCGTACCGTCCTACGAGCAGTACTTC.

CDR3 in DNA: TGTGCCAGCAGTAGGGGACCTCGGGGCTACACCTTC. It yields the protein CASSRGPRGYTF. The chain links TRBV28 to TRBJ1-2; perhaps TRBD1 as D (5 bases). V was cut by 5 bases and J by 8 bases, with 12 bases left in between. Germline values: CDR1 MDHEN, CDR2 SYDVKM. The CDR3 consists of 12 residues.

The J gene is TRBJ1-5, the V gene TRBV7-2; D not certain. The V end was cut by 2 bases, the J end by 7 bases, with 9 bases between. CDR3 length equals 13 residues. Germline lookup yields CDR1 SGHTA and CDR2 FQGNSA. The CDR3: CASSLQAFQPQHF. The CDR3 DNA is TGTGCCAGCAGCTTACAGGCATTCCAGCCCCAGCATTTT.

The chain links TRBV5-1 to TRBJ2-7, with a possible D match to TRBD1 (6 bases). V was cut by 1 base and J by 2 bases, with 10 bases left in between. Germline loops: CDR1 SGHRS, CDR2 YFSETQ. CDR3 size: 14 residues. Here the CDR3 reads CASSLNRAPYEQYF. The CDR3 coding sequence is TGCGCCAGCAGCTTGAACAGGGCACCCTACGAGCAGTACTTC.

This CDR3 reads CASSLDMGPSYNEQFF. The CDR3 nucleotides read TGTGCCAGCAGCTTGGATATGGGACCCTCCTACAATGAGCAGTTCTTC. The chain couples TRBV5-6 to TRBJ2-1; the D call may be TRBD1 or TRBD2 (5 bases each). The germline gives CDR1 SGHDT, CDR2 YYEEEE. CDR3 size: 16 residues. V lost 0 bases and J 0 bases, leaving 10 bases between the germline ends.

The chain has TRBV7-9 and TRBJ1-1; 8 positions agree with TRBD1. The ends lost 3 bases at V and 4 bases at J; junction bases unmatched: 10. The germline V gene has CDR1 SEHNR and CDR2 FQNEAQ (reference sequence). This CDR3 spans 16 amino acids. The CDR3 DNA is TGTGCCAGCAGCTTCACAGGGGGGGCTTTGGGCACTGAAGCTTTCTTT. This encodes CASSFTGGALGTEAFF. Based on the CDR3 plus reference TRBV7-9 and TRBJ1-1, the full variable domain is DTGVSQNPRHKITKRGQNVTFRCDPISEHNRLYWYRQTLGQGPEFLTYFQNEAQLEKSRLLSDRFSAERPKGSFSTLEIQRTEQGDSAMYLCASSFTGGALGTEAFFGQGTRLTVV.

V gene TRBV4-3 combines with J gene TRBJ1-2; D not certain. V was pared by 4 bases and J by 6 bases, with 18 bases between. The CDR3 has 15 amino acids. CDR1 LGHNA and CDR2 YSLEER come from the germline V gene. The CDR3 coding sequence is TGCGCCAGCAGCCCTGGGCGAGGAGGGTATAATGGCTACACCTTC. Translation: CASSPGRGGYNGYTF.

This clone is a singleton in its sample. V gene TRBV13 combines with J gene TRBJ2-5; D could derive from TRBD1 or TRBD2 (5 bases each). The V end lost 8 bases, the J end lost 2 bases, and 12 bases lay between the germline ends. This CDR3 comprises 13 residues. Germline loops: CDR1 PRHDT, CDR2 FYEKMQ (reference sequence). CDR3 residues: CASGDALQETQYF. CDR3 sequence (DNA): TGTGCCAGCGGGGACGCTTTACAAGAGACCCAGTACTTC.

The genes are TRBV5-5 and TRBJ1-2; 10 nucleotides align to TRBD1. The CDR3 consists of 15 residues. The ends lost 6 bases at V and 2 bases at J; junction bases unmatched: 7. Per the germline V gene, CDR1 is SGHKS and CDR2 is YYEKEE (reference sequence). The CDR3 protein is CASISPTGGNYGYTF. In nucleotides, the CDR3 is TGTGCCAGCATCTCCCCGACAGGGGGCAACTATGGCTACACCTTC.

The V gene is TRBV7-2, the J gene TRBJ1-6, with 11 positions matching TRBD1. After removal of 5 bases from V and 0 bases from J, the junction contained 6 bases not matched to a gene. The CDR3 consists of 18 residues. Germline V gene sequence: CDR1 SGHTA, CDR2 FQGNSA. The CDR3 protein is CASSPAGTGGSYNSPLHF. In nucleotides, the CDR3 is TGTGCCAGCAGCCCAGCAGGGACAGGGGGCTCCTATAATTCACCCCTCCACTTT.

The chain joins TRBV3-1 (or the pseudogene TRBV3-2) to TRBJ1-2; D is perhaps TRBD1 (5 bases). This CDR3 is 14 amino acids long. The V end lost 8 bases, the J end lost 8 bases, and 21 bases lay between the germline ends. The V gene's germline CDR1 is LGHDT and CDR2 YNNKEL (reference sequence). CDR3 amino acids: CASGGTGAEGGYTF. Here the CDR3 DNA reads TGTGCCAGCGGCGGGACCGGGGCGGAAGGCGGCTACACCTTC.